These 17 T cell receptor beta chains came from one sample sequenced in a study of CD8+ T cells in alopecia areata. cDNA serving as the sequencing template came from extracted, reverse transcribed RNA. TCRdb keeps only in-frame clones here, not all; method: immunoSEQ multiplex PCR. Of 120,000 or so clones listed, approximately 47% are singletons. The material sequenced was NKG2D-low CD8+ T cells sorted from blood. These receptors were collected from a human donor with alopecia areata.

The chain links TRBV29-1 to TRBJ2-7, with 7 nucleotides matching TRBD1. Germline assignment: CDR1 SQVTM and CDR2 ANQGSEA. The ends lost 6 bases at V and 2 bases at J; junction bases unmatched: 7. The CDR3 is made up of 13 amino acids. The chain's CDR3 is CSVGTGATYEQYF. Written as DNA, the CDR3 is TGCAGCGTGGGCACAGGGGCGACCTACGAGCAGTACTTC.

The chain recombines TRBV29-1 with TRBJ1-1; tentative D call: TRBD1 (5 bases). The CDR3 has 13 amino acids. Trimming removed 7 bases from V and 5 bases from J, with 17 bases in between. Germline V gene sequence: CDR1 SQVTM, CDR2 ANQGSEA. The CDR3 bases are TGCAGCGGACCAGGGATTATGGGAACTGAAGCTTTCTTT. This translates into CSGPGIMGTEAFF.

The chain couples TRBV5-6 to TRBJ1-2, with 10 bases lining up with TRBD1. CDR1 SGHDT and CDR2 YYEEEE come from the germline V gene. Trimming at V came to 4 bases and at J to 5 bases, leaving 11 bases not matched to a gene. The CDR3 covers 16 residues. The CDR3 region has the DNA TGTGCCAGCAGCCAACCGACCGGGACAGGGGATTATGGCTACACCTTC. Translating it yields CASSQPTGTGDYGYTF.

This clone was observed a handful of times. CDR3 coding DNA: TGTGCCTGGAGTAGAGAGGGAGTTGAGCAGTACTTC. Translated: CAWSREGVEQYF. The chain uses TRBV30 and TRBJ2-7; possibly TRBD2 for D (5 bases). Germline V CDR1 and CDR2: GTSNPN, SVGIG (reference sequence). The CDR3 sequence is 12 residues long. V was shortened by 2 bases and J by 7 bases, with 12 bases between the two germline ends.

This chain links TRBV29-1 with TRBJ1-2; perhaps TRBD1 as D (6 bases). The CDR3 consists of 14 residues. The V gene's germline CDR1 is SQVTM and CDR2 ANQGSEA. V gave up 3 bases and J gave up 4 bases, with 15 bases separating them. CDR3 nucleotides: TGCAGCGTTGATGGGGGGCGTGACGGCTATGGCTACACCTTC. Translation: CSVDGGRDGYGYTF.

This CDR3 is CASSYATYNEQFF. The CDR3 region has the DNA TGTGCCAGCAGTTACGCCACCTACAATGAGCAGTTCTTC. The chain combines TRBV6-5 with TRBJ2-1; D ambiguous. Trimming removed 2 bases from V and 2 bases from J, with 4 bases in between. The germline V gene has CDR1 MNHEY and CDR2 SVGAGI. This CDR3 has 13 amino acids.

The rearrangement links TRBV6-5 to TRBJ1-3, with TRBD1 as a possible D gene (6 bases). Trimming stripped 5 bases from V and 1 base from J, with 12 bases between. Germline V gives CDR1 MNHEY, CDR2 SVGAGI. CDR3 length equals 15 residues. This chain's CDR3 is CASSTQGFSGNTIYF. The CDR3 DNA follows: TGTGCCAGCAGTACACAGGGATTTTCTGGAAACACCATATATTTT.

This chain joins TRBV6-7 and TRBJ2-5; D not resolved. TRBV6-7 is an open reading frame whose function is uncertain. The V end was cut by 10 bases, the J end by 5 bases, with 11 bases between. The CDR3 is made up of 11 amino acids. The CDR3 DNA reads TGTGCCAAGCCGGATTGGGAGACCCAGTACTTC. It yields the protein CAKPDWETQYF.

The V call is TRBV30, the J call TRBJ1-5; D is unresolved. There are 14 residues in the CDR3. Trimming left V 2 bases short and J 4 bases short, with 12 bases between. Germline V gene lookup returns CDR1 GTSNPN and CDR2 SVGIG (reference sequence). The CDR3 DNA is TGTGCCTGGAGTACTGGGATCGCAAATCAGCCCCAGCATTTT. Translating it yields CAWSTGIANQPQHF.

This clone was recorded only once. This chain joins TRBV30 and TRBJ2-3, with D possibly called TRBD1 or TRBD2 (5 bases each). Germline loops: CDR1 GTSNPN, CDR2 SVGIG (reference sequence). The CDR3 contains 13 residues. The V end was cut by 5 bases, the J end by 4 bases, with 13 bases between. CDR3 sequence (DNA): TGTGCCTGGGGTACTAGGGGATCAGATACGCAGTATTTT. This sequence encodes CAWGTRGSDTQYF.

The chain has TRBV28 and TRBJ2-1, with 8 nucleotides matching TRBD2. The CDR3 covers 15 residues. CDR1 is MDHEN, CDR2 SYDVKM, per germline. J lost 3 bases, V lost 4 bases, and 5 bases had no gene match. Here the CDR3 DNA reads TGTGCCAGCAGTTACCCGGGGGGGCTCTACAATGAGCAGTTCTTC. It yields the protein CASSYPGGLYNEQFF.

DNA of the CDR3: TGTGCCAGCAGTTTACTAAGCGGGGGCCACGAGCAGTACTTC. Translating gives CASSLLSGGHEQYF. The gene calls are TRBV27 and TRBJ2-7; 8 bases line up with TRBD2. The V gene's germline CDR1 is MNHEY and CDR2 SMNVEV (reference sequence). V was pared by 2 bases and J by 5 bases, with 5 bases of the junction left unmatched. This CDR3 has 14 amino acids.

This clone was observed a few times. The genes are TRBV29-1 and TRBJ2-3; maybe TRBD2 (5 bases). The CDR3 runs 14 residues. Germline-derived CDR1 and CDR2 are SQVTM and ANQGSEA. Deletions cut 4 bases from V and 2 bases from J, with 13 bases between. The CDR3 loop reads CSVVGMGLTDTQYF. In DNA, the CDR3 is TGCAGCGTTGTCGGGATGGGTCTCACAGATACGCAGTATTTT.

This sequence joins TRBV28 and TRBJ2-5, with TRBD2 identical over 8 bases. Germline loops: CDR1 MDHEN, CDR2 SYDVKM. The V gene end was trimmed by 3 bases and the J gene end by 0 bases; junction bases not matched to a gene: 3. The CDR3 has 15 amino acids. The CDR3 DNA is TGTGCCAGCAGTTTCGGGGGGGCGAACCAAGAGACCCAGTACTTC. It translates to CASSFGGANQETQYF. Variable domain in full (rest from reference TRBV28 and TRBJ2-5): DVKVTQSSRYLVKRTGEKVFLECVQDMDHENMFWYRQDPGLGLRLIYFSYDVKMKEKGDIPEGYSVSREKKERFSLILESASTNQTSMYLCASSFGGANQETQYFGPGTRLLVL.

This clone was observed a single time. The chain carries TRBV28 and TRBJ2-5; no reliable D call. CDR1 MDHEN and CDR2 SYDVKM come from the germline V gene. Trimming shortened V by 6 bases and J by 3 bases, and 17 bases separated the two germline ends. The CDR3 is 15 residues long. CDR3 DNA sequence: TGTGCCAGCAGACCCTACCTTGGAACCGAAGAGACCCAGTACTTC. Translation gives CASRPYLGTEETQYF.

The V and J genes are TRBV30 and TRBJ2-1; the match to TRBD2 covers 12 bases. This CDR3 spans 15 amino acids. V lost 1 base to trimming and J lost 3 bases; unmatched junction nucleotides: 1. Germline assignment: CDR1 GTSNPN and CDR2 SVGIG (reference sequence). In nucleotides, the CDR3 is TGTGCCTGGAGTGGGACTAGCGGGATCTACAATGAGCAGTTCTTC. It is translated as CAWSGTSGIYNEQFF.

The rearrangement joins TRBV6-6 to TRBJ2-7; D is undetermined. Deletions cut 5 bases from V and 3 bases from J, with 5 bases between. Germline-derived CDR1 and CDR2 are MNHNY and SVGAGI (reference sequence). CDR3 length: 11 amino acids. The CDR3 bases are TGTGCCAGCAGTGCTAGCTACGAGCAGTACTTC. Protein sequence: CASSASYEQYF.